This T cell receptor (beta chain) was documented in a study of shared clonotypes between healthy human individuals. Study summary: The donor group consisted of two women and three men, aged 18 to 49.

This clone was found a few times. Its specificity is not known. Trimming cost V 1 base and J 9 bases, with 9 bases left between them. The CDR3 extends over 11 amino acids. CDR1 and CDR2 from the germline V gene are DFQATT and SNEGSKA (reference sequence). In the authors' methods: Filtering differed for immunoSEQ, which gave only junction sequences without quality scores. Sequencing was performed with immunoSEQ multiplex PCR; in TCRdb, only in-frame clones are kept and a portion is missing. That table gives V, J and clone size, and the DNA gave D and trimming. The sample contains about 470,000 clones, 75% to 85% of which appear only once. Study results and limitations: The expectation was that sequencing depth would affect clonotype sharing among donors.

The chain couples TRBV20-1 to TRBJ1-1; D is perhaps TRBD1 (6 bases). This clonotype was obtained from a woman aged 40 to 50 in good health. Some clones in this sample may be carry-over from other donors' samples. Sequences were obtained from PBMCs. Here the CDR3 reads CSARVGAKAFF. The DNA for the CDR3 is TGCAGTGCTAGAGTGGGGGCGAAAGCTTTCTTT.